The clone carrying this T cell receptor (beta chain) appeared many times. The antigen is unknown. The V segment lost 4 bases and the J segment 4 bases; nucleotides outside the gene matches: 6. Germline V gene data show CDR1 as KGHDR and CDR2 as SFDVKD. This CDR3 spans 16 amino acids. This entry is derived from a study of T cell repertoires in cytomegalovirus infection. The overall study: Public TCR beta signatures provided an indication of both CMV infection and a matching HLA type.

Points from the study as a whole: CMV-specific TCR beta clonotypes restricted by HLA-C were the ones dominating the ex vivo response. Accumulated public TCR beta family frequency recognized individuals carrying CMV together with the relevant HLA.

TCRdb reprocessed the reads via MiXCR and lists one record per CDR3 protein. The sample contains fewer than 400,000 distinct CDR3 sequences, over 15% of which appear only once. This sequence was found in a human donor in good health (CMV status not recorded). Some clones in this sample may be carry-over from other donors' samples. The sample was PBMCs. The chain couples TRBV24-1 to TRBJ2-5, with 12 bases identical to TRBD2. The CDR3 protein is CATSDWTSGDRETQYF. The CDR3 DNA reads as TGTGCCACCAGTGACTGGACTAGCGGGGATCGAGAGACCCAGTACTTC.